This passage covers 7 T cell receptor beta chains from one sample sequenced in a study of shared clonotypes between healthy human individuals (dated by TCRdb to 2018 to 2021). The method behind the library was the immunoSEQ multiplex PCR assay. This is the immuneACCESS table as TCRdb keeps it, with only in-frame sequences that have V and J called. A part of the clones is gone; compared with another copy, unresolved V genes explain less than half, and the rest is unexplained. The sample table records about 2.1 million clones; 85% to 95% of these occur just once. The ten largest account for approximately 1.7% of the sample. For the CD8 naive samples, CD45RO-negative cells were positively selected for CCR7, yielding a CD45RA+CCR7+ population from which TemRA cells were excluded. Specimen: naive CD8+ T cells from PBMCs. The cell subset or site label for this specimen denotes: CD45RA+CCR7+. Receptors originate from a man aged 18 to 30 in good health. Some clones in this sample may be carry-over from other donors' samples.

V is TRBV28 and J is TRBJ2-2; a weak D match, TRBD2 (6 bases). Germline loops: CDR1 MDHEN, CDR2 SYDVKM. Trimming left V 6 bases short and J 6 bases short, with 17 bases between. The CDR3 extends over 15 amino acids. CDR3 bases: TGTGCCAGCAGCGGCGGGACCGCGTCCGCCGGGGAGCTGTTTTTT. This codes for CASSGGTASAGELFF.

The chain has TRBV4-3 and TRBJ2-7; perhaps TRBD2 as D (5 bases). This CDR3 is 15 amino acids long. The germline CDR1 and CDR2 sequences are LGHNA and YSLEER. Deletions cut 3 bases from V and 0 bases from J, with 12 bases between. The CDR3 nucleotides are TGCGCCAGCAGCCAGGTGGGAGTTAGCTCCTACGAGCAGTACTTC. Amino acid sequence: CASSQVGVSSYEQYF.

The V and J genes are TRBV6-4 and TRBJ1-5; 8 bases line up with TRBD1. Germline-derived CDR1 and CDR2 are MRHNA and SNTAGT. V dropped 6 bases and J dropped 5; count of bases not matched to a gene: 12. The CDR3 extends over 16 amino acids. The CDR3 sequence is CASSGRETGADQPQHF. CDR3 bases: TGTGCCAGCAGCGGCCGGGAGACAGGGGCTGATCAGCCCCAGCATTTT.

The rearrangement uses TRBV2 and TRBJ1-1, with D uncertain. Germline V lookup: CDR1 SNHLY, CDR2 FYNNEI. Trimming took 1 base from V and 5 from J, leaving 8 bases between them. The CDR3 spans 13 residues. In DNA, the CDR3 is TGTGCCAGCAGTGAAGGGCCGGGAACTGAAGCTTTCTTT. Its protein product is CASSEGPGTEAFF.

The chain uses TRBV7-3 and TRBJ1-1; possible D gene TRBD1, 6 bases. V shed 1 base and J shed 4 bases, with 13 bases lying between them. CDR3 length: 15 residues. CDR1 and CDR2 from the germline V gene are SGHTA and FQGTGA. The CDR3 DNA follows: TGTGCCAGCAGCTTAAACGGGGGCCGGGGCACTGAAGCTTTCTTT. It yields the protein CASSLNGGRGTEAFF.

V is TRBV14 and J is TRBJ2-7; possible D gene TRBD2, 5 bases. CDR3 length: 16 residues. Trimming pared 4 bases from V and 1 base from J, leaving 17 bases between. Germline-derived CDR1 and CDR2 are SGHDN and FVKESK. The CDR3 protein is CASSLVEGELSYEQYF. The CDR3 DNA reads TGTGCCAGCAGCCTCGTAGAGGGTGAACTATCCTACGAGCAGTACTTC.

The V call is TRBV29-1, the J call TRBJ1-5, with TRBD1 matching over 8 bases. Germline values: CDR1 SQVTM, CDR2 ANQGSEA. V trimming: 4 bases; J trimming: 2 bases; junction bases outside the gene matches: 10. The CDR3 loop spans 16 amino acids. The CDR3 loop is CSVGLQGESGNQPQHF. CDR3 nucleotide sequence: TGCAGCGTTGGGTTACAGGGGGAAAGCGGCAATCAGCCCCAGCATTTT.